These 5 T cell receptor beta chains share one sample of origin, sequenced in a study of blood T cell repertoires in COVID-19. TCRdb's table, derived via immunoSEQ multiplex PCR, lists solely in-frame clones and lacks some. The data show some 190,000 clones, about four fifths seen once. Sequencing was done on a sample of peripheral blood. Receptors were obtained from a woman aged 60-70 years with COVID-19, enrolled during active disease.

The CDR3 sequence: CASSLLPMTGGTGELFF. DNA of the CDR3: TGCGCCAGCAGCTTGCTACCCATGACAGGGGGAACCGGGGAGCTGTTTTTT. This chain uses TRBV5-1 with TRBJ2-2, with 9 bases identical to TRBD1. The length of the CDR3 is 17 residues. Germline CDR1 is SGHRS and CDR2 is YFSETQ. V was pared by 1 base and J by 5 bases, with 9 bases of the junction left unmatched.

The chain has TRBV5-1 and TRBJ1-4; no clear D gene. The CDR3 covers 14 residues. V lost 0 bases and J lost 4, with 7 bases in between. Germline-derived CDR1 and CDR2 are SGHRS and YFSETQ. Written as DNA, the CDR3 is TGCGCCAGCAGCTTGGACGGGTTTAATGAAAAACTGTTTTTT. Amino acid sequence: CASSLDGFNEKLFF.

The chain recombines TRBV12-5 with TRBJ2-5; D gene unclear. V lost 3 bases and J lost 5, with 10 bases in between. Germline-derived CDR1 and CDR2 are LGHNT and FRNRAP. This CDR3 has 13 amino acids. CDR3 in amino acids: CASGFGPLETQYF. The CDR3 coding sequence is TGTGCTAGTGGTTTTGGGCCCCTGGAGACCCAGTACTTC.

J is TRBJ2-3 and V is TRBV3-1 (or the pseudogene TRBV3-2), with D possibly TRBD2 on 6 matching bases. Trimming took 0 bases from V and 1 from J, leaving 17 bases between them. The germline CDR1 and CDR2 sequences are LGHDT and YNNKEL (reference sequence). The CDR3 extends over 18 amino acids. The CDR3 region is CASSQDEEVWGGTDTQYF. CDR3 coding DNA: TGTGCCAGCAGCCAAGATGAGGAGGTCTGGGGGGGCACAGATACGCAGTATTTT.

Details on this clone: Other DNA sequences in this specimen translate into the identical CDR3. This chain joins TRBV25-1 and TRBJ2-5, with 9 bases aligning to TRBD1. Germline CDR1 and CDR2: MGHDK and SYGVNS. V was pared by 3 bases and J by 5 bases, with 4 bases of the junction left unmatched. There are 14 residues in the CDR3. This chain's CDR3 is CASSEYRGQETQYF. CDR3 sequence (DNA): TGTGCCAGCAGTGAGTACAGGGGGCAGGAGACCCAGTACTTC.